The next 2 T cell receptor beta chains were all read from a single sample in a study of blood T cell repertoires in COVID-19 (dated by TCRdb to about 2020). Receptors were amplified or captured by the immunoSEQ multiplex PCR assay. TCRdb obtained this table from immuneACCESS and retained in-frame rearrangements with V and J assigned. These tables miss some clones; where compared with another copy, unresolved V genes account for less than half of the shortfall, and the remainder is unexplained. The sample records 150,000 or so clones, about 80% of which are singletons. In total, the top ten clones hold 3% to 3.5% of the sample. Sequencing input: PBMCs or T cells enriched from blood (not recorded which). These receptor sequences come from a woman aged 55 to 70 who had recovered from COVID-19.

The chain uses TRBV19 and TRBJ1-5; 12 nucleotides match TRBD1. The germline V gene encodes CDR1 LNHDA and CDR2 SQIVND (reference sequence). Trimming cost V 6 bases and J 7 bases; bases outside gene matches: 13. This CDR3 spans 17 amino acids. The CDR3 nucleotides are TGTGCCAGTAGCTCAAAACCGGGACAGGGGGCTTGGCAGCCCCAGCATTTT. Its translation: CASSSKPGQGAWQPQHF.

The V call is TRBV27, the J call TRBJ2-3; 7 bases line up with TRBD2. Germline V gives CDR1 MNHEY, CDR2 SMNVEV (reference sequence). The length of the CDR3 is 14 residues. V gave up 3 bases and J gave up 3 bases; unmatched junction bases: 3. The CDR3 loop is CASSLGSGTDTQYF. In nucleotides, the CDR3 is TGTGCCAGCAGTTTGGGTAGCGGGACAGATACGCAGTATTTT.